This T cell receptor (beta chain) is from a study of T cell repertoires in cytomegalovirus infection. This clonotype has more than one count but fewer than ten. What it recognizes is unknown. The CDR3 covers 15 residues. The germline gives CDR1 MNHEY, CDR2 SMNVEV (reference sequence). The ends were cut back, 5 bases at V and 2 bases at J, with 10 bases in the middle. Using its own MiXCR run on the reads, TCRdb lists one record per CDR3 protein. The data contain roughly 990,000 distinct CDR3 sequences, roughly 30% of them singletons. This chain links TRBV27 with TRBJ2-6; no clear D. The clonotype originates from a human donor in good health (CMV status not recorded). Some clones in this sample may be carry-over from other donors' samples. The input for sequencing was cultured CD8+ T cells from PBMCs, taken from culture after CMV antigen stimulation. In DNA, the CDR3 is TGTGCCAGCAGTCCACAGCTCACTGGGGCCAACGTCCTGACTTTC. This codes for CASSPQLTGANVLTF.